One T cell receptor beta chain is described in this entry. The antigen is undetermined. The data belong to a study of blood T cells in healthy people across ages. Study-wide background: Per two T cells, template switching captured roughly one barcoded beta molecule. Findings of the study overall: A greater number of naive CD4+ cells and higher diversity distinguished long-lived donors from aged donors.

Between the trimmed V and J ends, which lost 6 bases and 0 bases, there was a span of 14 bases. CDR1 and CDR2 from the germline V gene are MNHNY and SVGAGI (reference sequence). This CDR3 is 15 amino acids long. It was with a sample-barcoded 5' primer and a J-beta primer mix that a second PCR of about 6 to 12 cycles was run. Every sample gave at least 2.5 million paired-end reads containing CDR3. TCRdb reprocessed the 5' RACE reads with MiXCR, giving one entry per CDR3 protein. The sample has 550,000 to 650,000 distinct CDR3 sequences, about 30% seen once. Input material: blood. The V gene is TRBV6-6, the J gene TRBJ1-1; possibly TRBD1 for D (5 bases). This receptor was identified in an elderly woman in good health. The CDR3, as DNA: TGTGCCAGCAGCTCTGGGGGGGTCGTGAACACTGAAGCTTTCTTT. It is translated as CASSSGGVVNTEAFF.